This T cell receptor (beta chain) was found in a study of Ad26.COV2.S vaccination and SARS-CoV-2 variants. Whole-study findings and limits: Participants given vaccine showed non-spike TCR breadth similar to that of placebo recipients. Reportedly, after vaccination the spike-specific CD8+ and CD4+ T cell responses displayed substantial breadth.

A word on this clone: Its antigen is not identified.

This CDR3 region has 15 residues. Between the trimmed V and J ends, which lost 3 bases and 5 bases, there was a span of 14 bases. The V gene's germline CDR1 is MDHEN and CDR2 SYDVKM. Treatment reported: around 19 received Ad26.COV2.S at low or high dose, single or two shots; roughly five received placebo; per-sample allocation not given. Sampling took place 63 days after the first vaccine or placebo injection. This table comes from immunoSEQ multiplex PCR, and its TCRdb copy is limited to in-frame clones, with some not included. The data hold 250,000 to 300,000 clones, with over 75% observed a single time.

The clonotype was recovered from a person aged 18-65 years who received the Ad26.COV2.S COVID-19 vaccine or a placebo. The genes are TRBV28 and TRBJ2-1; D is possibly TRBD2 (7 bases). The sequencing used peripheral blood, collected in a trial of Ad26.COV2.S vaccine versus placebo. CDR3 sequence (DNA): TGTGCCAGCAGTTTGGGGGGGGCCGCTGACAATGAGCAGTTCTTC. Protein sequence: CASSLGGAADNEQFF. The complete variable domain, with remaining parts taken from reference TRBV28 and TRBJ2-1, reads DVKVTQSSRYLVKRTGEKVFLECVQDMDHENMFWYRQDPGLGLRLIYFSYDVKMKEKGDIPEGYSVSREKKERFSLILESASTNQTSMYLCASSLGGAADNEQFFGPGTRLTVL.